This TCR beta chain was recorded in a study of T-cell memory formation after mild COVID-19. Study background: The study found TCR clusters largely donor specific.

The CDR3 is 14 amino acids. Between the trimmed V and J ends, which lost 3 bases and 1 base, there was a span of 9 bases. The V gene's germline CDR1 is MDHEN and CDR2 SYDVKM. Remarks on this clonotype: Its specificity is unknown.

Study findings and constraints: Specificity for SARS-CoV-2 was not confirmed among the second-wave clones peaking on day 37. Detection of some responders pre-infection suggested pre-existing cross-reactive memory T cells participated.

Using its own MiXCR run on the 5' RACE reads, TCRdb lists one record per CDR3 protein. The table lists about 290,000 distinct CDR3 sequences, approximately 16% of them singletons, with roughly 23% in the top ten. The V and J genes are TRBV28 and TRBJ2-5; D is ambiguous. The TCR originated in a man between 18 and 35 years old who had mild COVID-19 (a few samples of this study predate the infection). Cell type and time point are not known. Specimen: PBMCs or a T cell subset sorted from them (not recorded which). CDR3 loop: CASSLLQSQETQYF. In DNA form, the CDR3 reads TGTGCCAGCAGTTTGTTGCAGAGCCAAGAGACCCAGTACTTC.